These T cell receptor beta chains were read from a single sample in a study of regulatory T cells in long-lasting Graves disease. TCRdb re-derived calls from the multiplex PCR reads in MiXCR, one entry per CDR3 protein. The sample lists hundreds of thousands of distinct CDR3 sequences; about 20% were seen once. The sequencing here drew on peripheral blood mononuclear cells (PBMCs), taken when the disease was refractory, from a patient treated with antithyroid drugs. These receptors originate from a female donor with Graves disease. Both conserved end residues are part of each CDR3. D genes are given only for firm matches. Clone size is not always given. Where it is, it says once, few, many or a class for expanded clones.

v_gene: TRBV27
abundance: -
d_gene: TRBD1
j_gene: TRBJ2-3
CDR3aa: CASSTWDSPKGDTQYF
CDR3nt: TGTGCCAGCAGTACCTGGGACAGCCCCAAAGGGGATACGCAGTATTTT

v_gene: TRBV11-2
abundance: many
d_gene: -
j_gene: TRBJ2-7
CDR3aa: CASSRPGGGMDSYEQYF
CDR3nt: TGTGCCAGCAGCCGACCCGGAGGCGGGATGGATTCCTACGAGCAGTACTTC

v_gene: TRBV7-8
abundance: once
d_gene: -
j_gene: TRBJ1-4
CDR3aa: CASSVVRFRVREKLFF
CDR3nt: TGTGCCAGCAGCGTAGTTCGGTTTCGGGTACGCGAAAAACTGTTTTTT

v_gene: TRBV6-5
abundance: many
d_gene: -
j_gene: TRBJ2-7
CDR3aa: CASSYRPAAYEQYF
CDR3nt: TGTGCCAGCAGTTACCGGCCCGCTGCCTACGAGCAGTACTTC

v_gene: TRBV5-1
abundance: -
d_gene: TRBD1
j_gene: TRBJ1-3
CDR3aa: CAGRRLTGAGNTIYF
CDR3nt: TGCGCCGGCAGACGCCTAACAGGGGCTGGAAACACCATATATTTT

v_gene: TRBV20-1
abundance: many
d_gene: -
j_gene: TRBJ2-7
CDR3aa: CSARDRGGSYF
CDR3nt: TGCAGTGCTAGAGATCGAGGGGGATCGTACTTC

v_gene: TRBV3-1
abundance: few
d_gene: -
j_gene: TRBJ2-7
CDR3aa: CASSLRPYEQHF
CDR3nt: TGTGCCAGCAGCTTGAGACCTTACGAGCAGCACTTC

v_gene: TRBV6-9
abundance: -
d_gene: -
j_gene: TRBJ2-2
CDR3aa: CASSYSGLNTGELFF
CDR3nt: TGTGCCAGCAGTTACTCCGGGTTGAACACCGGGGAGCTGTTTTTT

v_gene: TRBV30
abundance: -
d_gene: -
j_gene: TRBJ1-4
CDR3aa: CAWSLDRTNEKLFF
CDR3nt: TGTGCCTGGAGTTTAGACAGGACTAATGAAAAACTGTTTTTT

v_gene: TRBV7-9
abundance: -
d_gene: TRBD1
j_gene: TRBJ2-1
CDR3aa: CASSLGPGQDYNEQFF
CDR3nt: TGTGCCAGCAGCCTTGGTCCGGGACAGGATTACAATGAGCAGTTCTTC

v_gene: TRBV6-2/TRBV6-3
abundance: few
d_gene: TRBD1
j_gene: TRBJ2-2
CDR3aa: CASSYSPGQGITGELFF
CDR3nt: TGTGCCAGCAGTTACTCGCCGGGACAGGGGATCACCGGGGAGCTGTTTTTT

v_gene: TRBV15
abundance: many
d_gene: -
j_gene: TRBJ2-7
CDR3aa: CATSRDDGPYEQYF
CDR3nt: TGTGCCACCAGCAGAGATGACGGACCCTACGAGCAGTACTTC

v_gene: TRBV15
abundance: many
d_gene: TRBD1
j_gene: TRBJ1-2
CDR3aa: CATSRDPTGGSGYTF
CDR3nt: TGTGCCACCAGCAGAGATCCGACAGGGGGATCTGGCTACACCTTC

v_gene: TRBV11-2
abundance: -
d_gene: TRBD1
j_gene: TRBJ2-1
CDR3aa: CASSWDRGGDEQFF
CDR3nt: TGTGCCAGCAGTTGGGACAGGGGTGGGGATGAGCAGTTCTTC

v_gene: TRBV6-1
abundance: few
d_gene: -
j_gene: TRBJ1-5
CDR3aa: CASSDSLSSQPQHF
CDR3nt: TGTGCCAGCAGTGACTCACTCTCGTCTCAGCCCCAGCATTTT

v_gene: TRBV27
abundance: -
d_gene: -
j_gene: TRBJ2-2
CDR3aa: CASSLRGQGELFF
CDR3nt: TGTGCCAGCAGTCTCCGGGGCCAAGGGGAGCTGTTTTTT

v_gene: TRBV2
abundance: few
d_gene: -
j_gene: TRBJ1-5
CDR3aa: CASSRKRFGSPRGDQPQHF
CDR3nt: TGTGCCAGCAGCAGAAAGCGGTTCGGCTCCCCGCGTGGCGATCAGCCCCAGCATTTT